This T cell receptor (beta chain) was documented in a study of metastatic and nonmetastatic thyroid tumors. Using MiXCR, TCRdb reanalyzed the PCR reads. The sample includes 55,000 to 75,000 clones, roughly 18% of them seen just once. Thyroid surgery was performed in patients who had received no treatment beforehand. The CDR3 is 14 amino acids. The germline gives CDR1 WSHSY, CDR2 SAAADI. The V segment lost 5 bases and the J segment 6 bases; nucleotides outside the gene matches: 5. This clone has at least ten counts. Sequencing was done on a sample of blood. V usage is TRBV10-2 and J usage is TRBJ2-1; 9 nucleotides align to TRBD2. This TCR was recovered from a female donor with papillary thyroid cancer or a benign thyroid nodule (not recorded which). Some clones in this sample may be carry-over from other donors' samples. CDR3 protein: CASSFSGSSNEQFF. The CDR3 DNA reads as TGCGCCAGCAGTTTTAGCGGGAGCAGCAATGAGCAGTTCTTC.